This paragraph covers one TCR beta chain sequence. Its antigen remains unknown. These data come from a study of radiotherapy plus CTLA-4 blockade in lung cancer. The CDR3 loop spans 12 amino acids. From germline, CDR1 is WNHNN and CDR2 SYGVQD (reference sequence). V was cut by 6 bases and J by 4 bases, with 7 bases left in between. Method: immunoSEQ multiplex PCR; TCRdb's copy keeps in-frame clones and lacks some. This table holds more than 10,000 clones, around 80% found once. The study, taken as a whole, reports: Early clonal dynamics of blood T cells, together with interferon-beta, were reported as the best response predictor. After radiotherapy and ipilimumab, tumor-derived clones expanded in peripheral blood.

The J gene is TRBJ1-5, the V gene TRBV10-1, with D unresolved. Specimen: peripheral blood, collected from a patient treated with radiotherapy plus ipilimumab. This receptor was taken from a human donor with non-small cell lung cancer that progressed on radiotherapy plus ipilimumab. The CDR3 loop reads CASRIANQPQHF. In nucleotides, the CDR3 is TGCGCCAGCAGAATAGCAAATCAGCCCCAGCATTTT.